The T cell receptor (beta chain) under discussion was sequenced for a study of OX40 agonist ivuxolimab in advanced cancers. In the study overall: Ivuxolimab, which is an agonistic anti-OX40 (CD134) antibody, was administered to the patients. Participants, 75% to 85% male, averaged roughly 55 years of age, ranging from roughly 23 to 80. Enrollees could have had prior anti-PD-1, anti-PD-L1 or anti-CTLA-4 therapy, which roughly 40% had received. Study-wide points: There was clonal expansion of CD4+ and CD8+ blood T cells by week 6 at 0.1 to 3.0 mg/kg.

In regard to this clone: Its cognate antigen is unknown.

Profiling relied on immunoSEQ multiplex PCR, and the TCRdb table lists in-frame clones only, not all of them. The repertoire includes 48,000 or so clones, around 90% of them detected once, and approximately 6.8% sits in the top ten. This CDR3 is built from 14 residues. The V gene's germline CDR1 is MGHRA and CDR2 YSYEKL. V was shortened by 4 bases and J by 5 bases, with 14 bases between the two germline ends. The chain uses TRBV4-1 and TRBJ1-2, with D perhaps TRBD1 (5 bases). This TCR was recovered from an adult with an advanced solid tumor such as melanoma, head and neck, liver or kidney cancer. The input for sequencing was CD4+ or CD8+ T cells sorted from blood, taken in a trial of the OX40 agonist ivuxolimab. CDR3 in DNA: TGCGCCAGCAGCCCTGCTGGGGCCTTATATGGCTACACCTTC. It specifies CASSPAGALYGYTF.